The TCR beta chain under discussion was sequenced for a study of tissue T cells after allogeneic stem cell transplantation. Measured with immunoSEQ multiplex PCR; TCRdb has only the in-frame clones, and not every one. The sample includes 8,000 to 10,000 clones, over 60% of them seen just once. Germline lookup yields CDR1 SGHDT and CDR2 YYEEEE. The CDR3 spans 15 residues. The ends lost 4 bases at V and 1 base at J; junction bases unmatched: 5. The V call is TRBV5-6, the J call TRBJ2-3; the match to TRBD1 covers 8 bases. This clonotype originated in a male donor aged 60 or older with lung cancer. This sample comprised tissue from the stomach, obtained at autopsy. This CDR3 reads CASSPPDRGTDTQYF. CDR3 nucleotides: TGTGCCAGCAGCCCCCCGGACAGGGGCACAGATACGCAGTATTTT.